This T cell receptor beta chain appears in the sequencing data of a study of blood T cell repertoires in COVID-19. Overall study: Samples came from the United States, Italy and Spain, spanning acute and convalescent COVID-19.

This clone was observed once. During active infection, Seattle patients enrolled and were then monitored through disease. Per the original methods: Amplification of reference gene primers was used by the study to estimate nucleated cell counts. Produced via immunoSEQ multiplex PCR; TCRdb's table is partial and in-frame only. For V, J and clone size, that table is used; D and trimming come from the DNA. The sample includes fewer than 350,000 clones, around 88% of them seen just once. Material: peripheral blood. This clonotype was obtained from a woman aged 30 to 39 with COVID-19, enrolled during active disease.

The CDR3 loop is CASSPRDRTNTEAFF. In DNA, the CDR3 is TGTGCCAGCAGCCCCCGGGACAGGACGAACACTGAAGCTTTCTTT. This chain links TRBV11-3 with TRBJ1-1; 8 bases fit TRBD1. The CDR3 is 15 amino acids. From germline, CDR1 is SGHNT and CDR2 YENEEA. The V segment lost 5 bases and the J segment 1 base; nucleotides outside the gene matches: 6.